This is a list of T cell receptor beta chains from one sample in a study of cytomegalovirus exposure and HLA in healthy donors. Only in-frame clones appear in the TCRdb table, and some are missing; sequencing was by immunoSEQ multiplex PCR. The sample consists of fewer than 300,000 clones, 88% of them appearing once. The sequenced sample was PBMCs. These receptors were obtained from a woman between 18 and 30 years old in good health and CMV-seronegative. The CDR3 runs from the conserved cysteine through the conserved F or W. D genes are given only for firm matches. For some rows the clone size is stated as once, few or many, or as a class when expanded; others skip it.

abundance	v_gene	j_gene	d_gene	CDR3nt	CDR3aa
.	TRBV4-1	TRBJ2-7	TRBD2	TGCGCCAGCAGCCACCGGACTAGCGGGGGCTACGAGCAGTACTTC	CASSHRTSGGYEQYF
.	TRBV7-9	TRBJ2-7	TRBD2	TGTGCCAGCAGCTTACTGACTAGCGGGCTCGCCTACGAGCAGTACTTC	CASSLLTSGLAYEQYF
.	TRBV15	TRBJ2-4	TRBD1	TGTGCCACCAGCGGAACCTCAGGGACAGGGGGTCGAGGGAGGTACTTC	CATSGTSGTGGRGRYF
.	TRBV5-1	TRBJ1-1	.	TGCGCCAGCAGCTTGACCAGGGCGTCCACTGAAGCTTTCTTT	CASSLTRASTEAFF
.	TRBV5-6	TRBJ2-7	.	TGTGCCAGCAGCTTGAGTGACAGGCCCTCTTGGGACGAGCAGTACTTC	CASSLSDRPSWDEQYF
.	TRBV28	TRBJ2-3	TRBD2	TGTGCCAGCAGTTCCGTAGCGGGTCTGACCGACGCTGGGACTAGCACAGATACGCAGTATTTT	CASSSVAGLTDAGTSTDTQYF
.	TRBV19	TRBJ2-3	TRBD2	TGTGCCAGTAGTATGTTATCGGGACTAACCGATACGCAGTATTTT	CASSMLSGLTDTQYF
.	TRBV5-6	TRBJ2-3	TRBD2	TGTGCCAGCAGCACCCGGGTAGCGGGAGGGTTAGATACGCAGTATTTT	CASSTRVAGGLDTQYF
.	TRBV9	TRBJ2-1	TRBD2	TGTGCCAGCAGCGTCTCTAGCGGGACCTCCTACAATGAGCAGTTCTTC	CASSVSSGTSYNEQFF
.	TRBV5-1	TRBJ1-2	TRBD1	TGCGCCAGCAGCCTGGGACAGGGCGGTGGCTACACCTTC	CASSLGQGGGYTF
.	TRBV28	TRBJ1-2	.	TGTGCCAGCAGCCCGGGACTACAGATTTATGGCTACACCTTC	CASSPGLQIYGYTF
.	TRBV13	TRBJ2-7	TRBD1	TGTGCCAGCAGCGGGGCCGGACAGGGGATCCACGAGCAGTACTTC	CASSGAGQGIHEQYF
.	TRBV27	TRBJ2-7	TRBD1	TGTGCCAGCAGACTCCAACTGGACAGGGCCAACGAGCAGTACTTC	CASRLQLDRANEQYF
.	TRBV9	TRBJ2-3	TRBD2	TGTGCCAGCAGCCCAGCGGGAGCCTCAGATACGCAGTATTTT	CASSPAGASDTQYF
.	TRBV7-7	TRBJ2-3	TRBD2	TGTGCTAGCAGCTGGGGACTAGCTGCAGATACGCAGTATTTT	CASSWGLAADTQYF
.	TRBV18	TRBJ2-3	TRBD2	TGTGCCAGCTCACCTAGGACTAGCGGCACAGATACGCAGTATTTT	CASSPRTSGTDTQYF
.	TRBV27	TRBJ2-1	TRBD2	TGTGCCAGCAGCTCCGCGGGGGAGAACTACAATGAGCAGTTCTTC	CASSSAGENYNEQFF
.	TRBV9	TRBJ2-7	TRBD1	TGTGCCAGCAGCGGAGAGCCGGGACAGCCACTACGGGAGCAGTACTTC	CASSGEPGQPLREQYF
.	TRBV11-1	TRBJ2-2	TRBD2	TGTGCCAGCAGCTTAGCAGCGGGGGTATACCCCGGGGAGCTGTTTTTT	CASSLAAGVYPGELFF
.	TRBV27	TRBJ1-1	.	TGTGCCAGCAGTCCAGCGGGGGTTACAGGCACTGAAGCTTTCTTT	CASSPAGVTGTEAFF
.	TRBV4-2	TRBJ2-5	.	TGTGCCAGCAGCCAGGATCTCATTGGGACTCGTAAAGAGACCCAGTACTTC	CASSQDLIGTRKETQYF
.	TRBV4-1	TRBJ2-2	TRBD1	TGCGCCAGCAGCCTTGGGACAGGGGGTTTGACCGGGGAGCTGTTTTTT	CASSLGTGGLTGELFF
.	TRBV15	TRBJ2-2	TRBD1	TGTGCCACCGGACAGGGGAACCCGAACACCGGGGAGCTGTTTTTT	CATGQGNPNTGELFF
.	TRBV9	TRBJ2-5	.	TGTGCCAGCAGCGTAGCTACAGGGCAAGAGACCCAGTACTTC	CASSVATGQETQYF
.	TRBV15	TRBJ2-7	TRBD1	TGTGCCACCAGCAGAGATTTGGGGACAGGGAGCTCCTACGAGCAGTACTTC	CATSRDLGTGSSYEQYF
.	TRBV29-1	TRBJ2-1	TRBD2	TGCAGCGTTGATGGGACTAGGCGGTACAATGAGCAGTTCTTC	CSVDGTRRYNEQFF
.	TRBV2	TRBJ1-2	TRBD1	TGTGCCAGCATGGGACAGGGGACCTATGGCTACACCTTC	CASMGQGTYGYTF
.	TRBV18	TRBJ1-2	TRBD1	TGTGCCAGCTCACCAATAGCGGACAGGGGCCCTGGGGGCTACACCTTC	CASSPIADRGPGGYTF
.	TRBV4-3	TRBJ2-3	.	TGCGCCAGCAGCCAAGCTAGCCTATTCGGCACAGATACGCAGTATTTT	CASSQASLFGTDTQYF
.	TRBV2	TRBJ2-4	.	TGTGCCAGCAGTGGAGGCAGGGTTAACATTCAGTACTTC	CASSGGRVNIQYF
.	TRBV16	TRBJ1-1	.	TGTGCCAGCAGCCAATCGATTGGGGCAGGGACTGAAGCTTTCTTT	CASSQSIGAGTEAFF
.	TRBV25-1	TRBJ1-1	TRBD1	TGTGCCAGCAGTGATCCTACCGGGACAGCGAACACTGAAGCTTTCTTT	CASSDPTGTANTEAFF
once	TRBV7-3	TRBJ1-1	.	TGTGCCAGCAGCTTCAGCGGGGTGAACACTGAAGCTTTCTTT	CASSFSGVNTEAFF
.	TRBV4-3	TRBJ2-1	TRBD2	TGCGCCAGCAGCCAAGAGGTCGTTCTAGCGGGAGTTTCATACAATGAGCAGTTCTTC	CASSQEVVLAGVSYNEQFF
.	TRBV6-5	TRBJ2-2	.	TGTGCCAGCAGTTGGCGACAGAACACCGGGGAGCTGTTTTTT	CASSWRQNTGELFF
.	TRBV2	TRBJ1-5	TRBD1	TGTGCCAGCAGTGGGGACAGGGGGCGAAGCAATCAGCCCCAGCATTTT	CASSGDRGRSNQPQHF
.	TRBV28	TRBJ2-7	TRBD1	TGTGCCAGCAGTCCATGGGACAGGGGTCCCTACGAGCAGTACTTC	CASSPWDRGPYEQYF
once	TRBV19	TRBJ2-4	TRBD1	TGTGCCACTGGACAGGGGGACATTCAGTACTTC	CATGQGDIQYF
.	TRBV10-2	TRBJ1-4	.	TGCGCCAGCGGTCCTGGAGGAAATGAAAAACTGTTTTTT	CASGPGGNEKLFF
.	TRBV2	TRBJ2-5	.	TGTGCCAGCAGTGAGAGGTATGTCGACAGCTCCAAGAGAACCCAGTACTTC	CASSERYVDSSKRTQYF
.	TRBV28	TRBJ1-2	.	TGTGCCAGCAGTGGCCCCCGATCCTATGGCTACACCTTC	CASSGPRSYGYTF
once	TRBV23-1	TRBJ1-3	.	TGCGCCAGCAGTCAACCGGACTCCGTCTCTGGAAACACCATATATTTT	CASSQPDSVSGNTIYF
once	TRBV28	TRBJ1-3	TRBD1	TGTGCCAGCAGTTCCCCAGGGGGCGCTTCTGGAAACACCATATATTTT	CASSSPGGASGNTIYF
.	TRBV9	TRBJ1-3	.	TGTGCCAGCAGCGTAGCTGCGGCTGGAAACACCATATATTTT	CASSVAAAGNTIYF
few	TRBV2	TRBJ2-7	TRBD2	TGTGCCAGCATAGCGGGTAACGAGCAGTACTTC	CASIAGNEQYF
.	TRBV28	TRBJ1-1	.	TGTGCCAGCAGTCGGGGGTACACTGAAGCTTTCTTT	CASSRGYTEAFF
.	TRBV18	TRBJ1-2	TRBD1	TGTGCCAGCTCACCGGACAGGGATAATGGCTACACCTTC	CASSPDRDNGYTF
.	TRBV13	TRBJ2-1	TRBD2	TGTGCCAGCAGCCCAATAGCGGGAGGAGTGTATGAGCAGTTCTTC	CASSPIAGGVYEQFF
.	TRBV6-5	TRBJ2-7	.	TGTGCCACCTCGGGATTTCCTTACGAGCAGTACTTC	CATSGFPYEQYF
.	TRBV18	TRBJ2-1	.	TGTGCAGCCACCTGGAACTGGGGGGACAATGAGCAGTTCTTC	CAATWNWGDNEQFF
once	TRBV4-3	TRBJ2-5	.	TGCGCCAGCAGCCAACTCAGAGGACAAGAGACCCAGTACTTC	CASSQLRGQETQYF
few	TRBV5-4	TRBJ2-2	.	TGTGCCAGCAGCGCTCCGGCCGGGGAGCTGTTTTTT	CASSAPAGELFF
.	TRBV4-3	TRBJ2-7	.	TGCGCCAGCAGCCAAAATTCGGGGGACGAGCAGTACTTC	CASSQNSGDEQYF
few	TRBV12-5	TRBJ2-7	.	TGTGCTAGTGGTCCCACCTACGAGCAGTACTTC	CASGPTYEQYF
.	TRBV27	TRBJ2-7	.	TGTGCCAGCAGTTTTAGGTACTACCGATTCCCCAGCTCCTACGAGCAGTACTTC	CASSFRYYRFPSSYEQYF
.	TRBV11-2	TRBJ1-5	.	TGTGCCAGCAGCCCCCGACAGACCAATCAGCCCCAGCATTTT	CASSPRQTNQPQHF
once	TRBV7-8	TRBJ2-2	TRBD2	TGTGCCAGCAGCTTTCTAGCGGGAGAAACCGGGGAGCTGTTTTTT	CASSFLAGETGELFF
.	TRBV28	TRBJ1-2	.	TGTGCCAGCAGTTTTGGGCAGTCTTGGTATGGCTACACCTTC	CASSFGQSWYGYTF
.	TRBV21-1	TRBJ2-7	.	TGTGCCAGCAGCAAAGGGAGGACAGGGGGCGTTCCGTCTTCCCACGAGCAGTACTTC	CASSKGRTGGVPSSHEQYF